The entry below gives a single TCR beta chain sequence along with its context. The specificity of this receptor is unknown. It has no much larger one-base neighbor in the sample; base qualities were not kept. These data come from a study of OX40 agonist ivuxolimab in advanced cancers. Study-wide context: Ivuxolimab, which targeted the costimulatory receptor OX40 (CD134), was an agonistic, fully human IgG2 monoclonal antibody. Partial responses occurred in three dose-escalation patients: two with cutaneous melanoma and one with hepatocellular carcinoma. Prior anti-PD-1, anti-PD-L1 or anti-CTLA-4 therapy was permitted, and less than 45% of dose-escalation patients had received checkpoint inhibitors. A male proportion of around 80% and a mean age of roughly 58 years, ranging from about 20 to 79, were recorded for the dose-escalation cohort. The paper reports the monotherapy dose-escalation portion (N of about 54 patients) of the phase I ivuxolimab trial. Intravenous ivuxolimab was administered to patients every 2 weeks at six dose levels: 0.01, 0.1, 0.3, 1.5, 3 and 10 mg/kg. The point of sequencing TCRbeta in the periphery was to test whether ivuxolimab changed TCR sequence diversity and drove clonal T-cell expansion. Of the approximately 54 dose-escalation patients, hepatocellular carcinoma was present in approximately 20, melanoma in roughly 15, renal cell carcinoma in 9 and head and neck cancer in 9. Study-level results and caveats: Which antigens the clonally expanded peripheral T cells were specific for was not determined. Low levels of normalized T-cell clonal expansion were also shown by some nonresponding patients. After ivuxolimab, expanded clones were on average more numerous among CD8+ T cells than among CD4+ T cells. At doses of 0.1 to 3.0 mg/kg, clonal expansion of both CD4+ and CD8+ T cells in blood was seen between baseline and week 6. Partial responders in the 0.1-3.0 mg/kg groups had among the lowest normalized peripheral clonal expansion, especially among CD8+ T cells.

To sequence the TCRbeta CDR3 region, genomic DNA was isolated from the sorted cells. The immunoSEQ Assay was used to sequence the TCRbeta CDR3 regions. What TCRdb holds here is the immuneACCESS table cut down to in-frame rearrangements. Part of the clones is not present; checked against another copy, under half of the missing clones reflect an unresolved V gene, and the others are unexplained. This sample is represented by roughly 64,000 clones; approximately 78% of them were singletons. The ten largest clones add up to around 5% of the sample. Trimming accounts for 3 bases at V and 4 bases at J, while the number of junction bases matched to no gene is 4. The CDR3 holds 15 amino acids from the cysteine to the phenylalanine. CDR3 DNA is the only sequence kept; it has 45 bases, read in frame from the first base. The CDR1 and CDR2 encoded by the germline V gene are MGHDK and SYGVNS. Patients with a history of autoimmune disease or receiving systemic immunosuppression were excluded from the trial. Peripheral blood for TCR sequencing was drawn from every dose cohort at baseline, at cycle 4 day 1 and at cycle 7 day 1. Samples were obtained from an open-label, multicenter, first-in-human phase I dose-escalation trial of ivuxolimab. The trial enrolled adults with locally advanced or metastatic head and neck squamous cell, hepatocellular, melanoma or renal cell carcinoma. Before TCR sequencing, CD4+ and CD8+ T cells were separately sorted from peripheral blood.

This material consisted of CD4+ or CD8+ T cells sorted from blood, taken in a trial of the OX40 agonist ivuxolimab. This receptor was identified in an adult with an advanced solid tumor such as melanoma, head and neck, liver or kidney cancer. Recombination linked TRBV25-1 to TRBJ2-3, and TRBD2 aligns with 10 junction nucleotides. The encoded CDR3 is CASSDKAGGPDTQYF. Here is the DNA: TGTGCCAGCAGTGATAAAGCGGGAGGGCCAGATACGCAGTATTTT.